The 17 T cell receptor beta chains in this list originate from one sample, sequenced in a study of T cell responses to AZD1222 COVID-19 vaccine (dated by TCRdb to about 2021). The library was made by the immunoSEQ multiplex PCR assay. The source is immuneACCESS, and TCRdb retained only in-frame sequences with V and J called. Part of the clones is not carried over; for the studies checked, unresolved V genes explain less than half of this, and the remainder is unexplained. Within this sample are about 120,000 clones, with more than 85% of them counted one time only. The ten largest clones take up 4% to 5% of the sample. Explained via the paper, the time point label denotes: baseline before first vaccination. The sample here was peripheral blood, taken on day 0 of AZD1222 vaccination. Receptors were obtained from an adult in good health.

V and J are TRBV6-5 and TRBJ1-4, with 8 bases matching TRBD1. V gave up 7 bases and J gave up 7 bases; unmatched junction bases: 5. CDR1 and CDR2 (germline): MNHEY, SVGAGI. The CDR3 totals 13 residues. The CDR3 region is CASNRQGSEKLFF. In DNA form, the CDR3 reads TGTGCCAGCAACCGACAGGGGAGTGAAAAACTGTTTTTT.

This chain links TRBV6-5 with TRBJ2-5; 10 bases fit TRBD2. J gave up 2 bases and V 5 bases, and 2 bases lay outside the gene matches. The CDR3 covers 14 residues. Germline-derived CDR1 and CDR2 are MNHEY and SVGAGI. In DNA, the CDR3 is TGTGCCAGCAGTAGCGGGGGGGTACAAGAGACCCAGTACTTC. The encoded protein is CASSSGGVQETQYF.

The rearrangement joins TRBV19 to TRBJ1-2; no firm D call. V lost 3 bases to trimming and J lost 11 bases, with 16 bases between them. Germline-derived CDR1 and CDR2 are LNHDA and SQIVND (reference sequence). The CDR3 has 13 amino acids. The CDR3, as DNA: TGTGCCAGTAGTATGAGAGGACGGCCTGTGTACACCTTC. Amino acids: CASSMRGRPVYTF.

This chain connects TRBV3-1 (or the pseudogene TRBV3-2) to TRBJ2-7, with 11 bases identical to TRBD2. Trimming removed 3 bases from V and 2 bases from J; junction bases left unmatched: 6. This CDR3 comprises 16 residues. Germline assignment: CDR1 LGHDT and CDR2 YNNKEL (reference sequence). CDR3 protein: CASSQSLAGGPYEQYF. The DNA of the CDR3 is TGTGCCAGCAGCCAGTCCCTAGCGGGGGGACCCTACGAGCAGTACTTC.

The CDR3 loop is CASSSQQGIYGYTF. CDR3 sequence (DNA): TGTGCCAGCAGCTCACAACAGGGTATTTATGGCTACACCTTC. This chain links TRBV7-2 with TRBJ1-2; weak D call: TRBD1 (6 bases). The CDR3 spans 14 residues. The germline V gene encodes CDR1 SGHTA and CDR2 FQGNSA. The V end was cut by 4 bases, the J end by 5 bases, with 14 bases between.

The chain carries TRBV30 and TRBJ1-3; no clear D gene. Germline CDR1 reads GTSNPN; CDR2 reads SVGIG (reference sequence). Deletions cut 5 bases from V and 0 bases from J, with 11 bases between. CDR3 length equals 14 residues. CDR3 in amino acids: CAWGTGLSGNTIYF. The DNA for the CDR3 is TGTGCCTGGGGCACCGGCCTCTCTGGAAACACCATATATTTT.

This CDR3 reads CASSPRQGHTEAFF. CDR3 sequence (DNA): TGTGCCAGCAGCCCCCGACAGGGGCACACTGAAGCTTTCTTT. The chain is built from TRBV7-8 and TRBJ1-1; TRBD1 aligns across 8 bases. Germline CDR1 reads SGHVS; CDR2 reads FQNEAQ. This CDR3 is built from 14 residues. V lost 5 bases, J lost 3 bases, and 5 bases stayed unmatched.

This clone has a single count. The chain employs TRBV7-3 and TRBJ2-2; TRBD1 matches 7 bases. Germline V gives CDR1 SGHTA, CDR2 FQGTGA. CDR3 size: 13 residues. After removal of 6 bases from V and 5 bases from J, the junction contained 3 bases not matched to a gene. The DNA of the CDR3 is TGTGCCAGCAGTACACAGGGGACCGGGGAGCTGTTTTTT. This codes for CASSTQGTGELFF.

The chain has TRBV3-1 (or the pseudogene TRBV3-2) and TRBJ2-6; D is tentatively TRBD1 or TRBD2 (5 bases each). The CDR3 is 15 amino acids. V shed 6 bases and J shed 5 bases, with 14 bases lying between them. CDR1 and CDR2 from the germline V gene are LGHDT and YNNKEL (reference sequence). The CDR3 region is CASSLPGPRANVLTF. CDR3 nucleotide sequence: TGTGCCAGCAGTCTTCCGGGACCGAGGGCCAACGTCCTGACTTTC.

The chain links TRBV2 to TRBJ2-5, with D possibly matching TRBD1 (5 bases). Germline values: CDR1 SNHLY, CDR2 FYNNEI. The V and J ends lost 4 bases and 5 bases respectively, with 17 bases between them. The length of the CDR3 is 15 residues. The CDR3 bases are TGTGCCAGCAGTGGGAAGGGGCTCTCCGTTGAGACCCAGTACTTC. The encoded protein is CASSGKGLSVETQYF.

This chain uses TRBV4-1 with TRBJ1-1; tentative D call: TRBD1 (5 bases). V lost 3 bases and J 1 base, leaving 21 bases between the germline ends. Germline values: CDR1 MGHRA, CDR2 YSYEKL. This CDR3 is 18 amino acids long. Written as DNA, the CDR3 is TGCGCCAGCAGCCAGGGAGGGCAGGGAAGATTAGGGAACACTGAAGCTTTCTTT. As protein: CASSQGGQGRLGNTEAFF.

This clone has only one observation. CDR3 in DNA: TGTGCCAGCAGCCCACACCCAACAGGGGAAGAGACCCAGTACTTC. It specifies CASSPHPTGEETQYF. V is TRBV3-1 (or the pseudogene TRBV3-2) and J is TRBJ2-5, with 7 bases matching TRBD1. The CDR3 runs 15 residues. The ends lost 4 bases at V and 3 bases at J; junction bases unmatched: 8. CDR1 is LGHDT and CDR2 is YNNKEL in the germline V gene (reference sequence).

The sample holds one count of this clone. The rearrangement links TRBV28 to TRBJ2-3, with 11 bases fitting TRBD2. J lost 1 base, V lost 4 bases, and 1 base had no gene match. This CDR3 is built from 15 residues. Germline CDR1 is MDHEN and CDR2 is SYDVKM. CDR3 sequence (DNA): TGTGCCAGCAGTTCACTAGCGGGGGGCACAGATACGCAGTATTTT. Residues: CASSSLAGGTDTQYF.

The chain recombines TRBV11-3 with TRBJ2-7, with D perhaps matching TRBD2 (6 bases). From germline, CDR1 is SGHNT and CDR2 YENEEA. Trimming removed 4 bases at V and 7 bases at J, with 11 bases between. The CDR3 is made up of 12 amino acids. CDR3 nucleotides: TGTGCCAGCAGCTCATACGGGGGTGAGCAGTACTTC. It encodes CASSSYGGEQYF.

The chain carries TRBV5-5 and TRBJ1-4, with TRBD1 matching 10 bases. Germline CDR1 and CDR2: SGHKS and YYEKEE (reference sequence). V shed 2 bases and J 4 bases; nucleotides not matched to a gene: 2. This CDR3 has 15 residues. CDR3 DNA sequence: TGTGCCAGCAGCTTAGGGACAGGGGTTAATGAAAAACTGTTTTTT. Translated, it gives CASSLGTGVNEKLFF.

The V gene is TRBV7-8, the J gene TRBJ1-4; D is unresolved. Germline CDR1 reads SGHVS; CDR2 reads FQNEAQ. The CDR3 is 15 residues long. Trimming cost V 5 bases and J 2 bases, with 12 bases left between them. Here the CDR3 DNA reads TGTGCCAGCAGCCCGCGACGGAGTACTAATGAAAAACTGTTTTTT. This gives the protein CASSPRRSTNEKLFF.

The chain links TRBV29-1 to TRBJ1-5; D gene ambiguous. The V end was cut by 4 bases, the J end by 4 bases, with 8 bases between. The CDR3 runs to 12 residues. Per the germline V gene, CDR1 is SQVTM and CDR2 is ANQGSEA. CDR3 in amino acids: CSVGGQNQPQHF. In nucleotides, the CDR3 is TGCAGCGTTGGAGGTCAGAATCAGCCCCAGCATTTT.